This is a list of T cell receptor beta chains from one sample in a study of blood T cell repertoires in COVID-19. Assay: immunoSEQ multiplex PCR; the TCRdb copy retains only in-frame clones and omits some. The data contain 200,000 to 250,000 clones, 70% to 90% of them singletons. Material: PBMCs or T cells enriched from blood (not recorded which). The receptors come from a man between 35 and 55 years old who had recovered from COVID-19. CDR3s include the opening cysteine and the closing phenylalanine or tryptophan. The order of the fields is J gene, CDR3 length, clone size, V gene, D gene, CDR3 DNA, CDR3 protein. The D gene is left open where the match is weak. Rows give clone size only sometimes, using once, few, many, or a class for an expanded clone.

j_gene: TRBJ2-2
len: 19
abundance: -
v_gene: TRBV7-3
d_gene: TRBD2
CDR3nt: TGTGCCAGCAGCTCGACACCCGGACTAGCGGGGGGAGGCACCGGGGAGCTGTTTTTT
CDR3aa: CASSSTPGLAGGGTGELFF

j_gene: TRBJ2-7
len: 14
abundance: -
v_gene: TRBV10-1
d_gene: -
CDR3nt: TGCGCCAGCAGGACCCCTGGGGGCAACTACGAGCAGTACTTC
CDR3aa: CASRTPGGNYEQYF

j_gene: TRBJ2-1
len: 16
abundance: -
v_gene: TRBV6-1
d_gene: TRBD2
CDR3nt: TGTGCCAGCAGTGCCAGGCCTAGCGGGAGGGTTGGTGAGCAGTTCTTC
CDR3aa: CASSARPSGRVGEQFF

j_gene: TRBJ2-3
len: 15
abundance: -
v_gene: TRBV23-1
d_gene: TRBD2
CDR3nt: TGCGCCAGCAGGGGACTAGCGGACTACACAGATACGCAGTATTTT
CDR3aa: CASRGLADYTDTQYF

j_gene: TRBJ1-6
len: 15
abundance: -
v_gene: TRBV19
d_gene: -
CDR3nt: TGTGCCAGGGGATCGGGATGGAGAGGGCGTTCACCCCTCCACTTT
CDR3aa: CARGSGWRGRSPLHF

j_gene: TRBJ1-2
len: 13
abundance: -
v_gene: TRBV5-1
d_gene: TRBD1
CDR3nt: TGCGCCAGCAGCCGGACAGGGGAGTTTGGCTACACCTTC
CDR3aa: CASSRTGEFGYTF

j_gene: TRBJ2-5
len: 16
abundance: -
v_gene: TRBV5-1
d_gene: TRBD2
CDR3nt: TGCGCCAGCAGCTTGGAGGTAGCGGGGGGGCGAGAGACCCAGTACTTC
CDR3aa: CASSLEVAGGRETQYF

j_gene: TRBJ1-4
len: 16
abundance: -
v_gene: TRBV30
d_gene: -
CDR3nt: TGTGCCTGGAGTGTACGATGGGGGGGAACTAATGAAAAACTGTTTTTT
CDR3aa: CAWSVRWGGTNEKLFF

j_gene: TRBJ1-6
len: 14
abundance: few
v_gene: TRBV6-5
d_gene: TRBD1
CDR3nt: TGTGCCAGCAGTTCCAGGGGGCGGAATTCACCCCTCCACTTT
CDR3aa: CASSSRGRNSPLHF

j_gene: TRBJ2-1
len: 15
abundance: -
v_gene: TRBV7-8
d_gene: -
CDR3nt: TGTGCCAGCAGCCTCCAAACGACAGGATACAATGAGCAGTTCTTC
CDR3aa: CASSLQTTGYNEQFF

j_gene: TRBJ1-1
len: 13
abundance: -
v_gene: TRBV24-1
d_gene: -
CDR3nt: TGTGCCACCAGTGAGCAGGGGATGACTGAAGCTTTCTTT
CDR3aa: CATSEQGMTEAFF

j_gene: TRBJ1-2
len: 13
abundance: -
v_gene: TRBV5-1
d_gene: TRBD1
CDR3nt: TGCGCCAGCAGCTTGGGACAGGGGAATGGCTACACCTTC
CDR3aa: CASSLGQGNGYTF

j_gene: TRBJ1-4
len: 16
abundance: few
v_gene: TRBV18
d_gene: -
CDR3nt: TGTGCCAGCTCACGGACCCTACAGGGAACTAATGAAAAACTGTTTTTT
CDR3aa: CASSRTLQGTNEKLFF

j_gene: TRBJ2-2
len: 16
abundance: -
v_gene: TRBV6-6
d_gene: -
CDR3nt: TGTGCCAGCAGGGACCCCGCGGGCCCGAACACCGGGGAGCTGTTTTTT
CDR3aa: CASRDPAGPNTGELFF

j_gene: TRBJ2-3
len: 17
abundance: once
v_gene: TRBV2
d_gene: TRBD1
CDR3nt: TGTGCCAGCAGACCACCCGCCTGGACAGGTTCCACAGATACGCAGTATTTT
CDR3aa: CASRPPAWTGSTDTQYF

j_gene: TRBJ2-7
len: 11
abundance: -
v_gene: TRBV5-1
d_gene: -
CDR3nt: TGCGCCAGCAGCTTGGAGCACGAGCAGTACTTC
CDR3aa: CASSLEHEQYF

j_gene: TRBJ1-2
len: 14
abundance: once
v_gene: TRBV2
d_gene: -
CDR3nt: TGTGCCAGCACAGGAGGGAGAGAAAACTATGGCTACACCTTC
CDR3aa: CASTGGRENYGYTF

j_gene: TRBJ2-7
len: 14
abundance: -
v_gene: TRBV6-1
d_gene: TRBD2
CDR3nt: TGTGCCAGCAGTGAGCAGCGGGGGGCGCGAGAGCAGTACTTC
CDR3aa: CASSEQRGAREQYF

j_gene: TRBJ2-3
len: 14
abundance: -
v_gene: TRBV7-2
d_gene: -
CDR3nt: TGTGCCAGCAGCTTAGATGGGCCATTGGATACGCAGTATTTT
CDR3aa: CASSLDGPLDTQYF

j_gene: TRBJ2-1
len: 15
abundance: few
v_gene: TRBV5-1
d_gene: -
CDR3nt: TGCGCCAGCAGCTTGGATAGCGGTTCCTACAATGAGCAGTTCTTC
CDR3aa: CASSLDSGSYNEQFF

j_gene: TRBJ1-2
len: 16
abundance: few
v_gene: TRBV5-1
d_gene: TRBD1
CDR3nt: TGCGCCAGCAGCTCACCCCGACAGGGGGGAGGTTATGGCTACACCTTC
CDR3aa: CASSSPRQGGGYGYTF

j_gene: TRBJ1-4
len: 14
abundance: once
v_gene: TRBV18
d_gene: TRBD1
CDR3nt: TGTGCCAGCTCACTAGGGACAGTCAATGAAAAACTGTTTTTT
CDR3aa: CASSLGTVNEKLFF

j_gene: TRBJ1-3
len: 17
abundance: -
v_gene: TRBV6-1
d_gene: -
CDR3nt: TGTGCCAGCAGAGAAGAAGGGGTATTGTACTCTGGAAACACCATATATTTT
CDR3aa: CASREEGVLYSGNTIYF

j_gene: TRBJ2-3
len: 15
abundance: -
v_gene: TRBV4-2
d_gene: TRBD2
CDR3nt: TGTGCCAGCAGCCTCGATAGCGGGGGCGGAGATACGCAGTATTTT
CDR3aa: CASSLDSGGGDTQYF

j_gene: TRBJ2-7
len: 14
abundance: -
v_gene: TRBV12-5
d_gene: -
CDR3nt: TGTGCTAGTTCCCCAGGTGGGCTCTCCTACGAGCAGTACTTC
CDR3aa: CASSPGGLSYEQYF

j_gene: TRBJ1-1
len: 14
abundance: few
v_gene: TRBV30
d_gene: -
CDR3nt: TGTGCCTGGGACTCGGGGGTCATGAACACTGAAGCTTTCTTT
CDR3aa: CAWDSGVMNTEAFF